This note documents a single TCR beta chain sequence. Its specificity is unknown. This sample is part of a study of monozygotic twins with cystic fibrosis. Trimming left V 3 bases short and J 4 bases short, with 18 bases between. Germline assignment: CDR1 MDHEN and CDR2 SYDVKM. The CDR3 is 16 residues long. Notes on the study in general: Shared CDR3 numbers were not associated with age, concordance or severity.

Libraries were prepared by immunoSEQ multiplex PCR; TCRdb keeps only in-frame clonotypes and omits some of them. The profile shows over 15,000 clones, approximately 97% of them singletons. This clonotype originated in a woman in her twenties or thirties with cystic fibrosis. J is TRBJ1-1 and V is TRBV28; D is perhaps TRBD1 (6 bases). The sequenced sample consisted of blood. Here the CDR3 reads CASSLMYDRIFTEAFF. In DNA, the CDR3 is TGTGCCAGCAGTTTGATGTATGACAGGATTTTCACTGAAGCTTTCTTT.